The rows below give T cell receptor beta chains drawn from one sample of a study of shared clonotypes between healthy human individuals. The assay was immunoSEQ multiplex PCR, and TCRdb's table has in-frame clones only and misses some. The table includes about 1,500,000 clones, roughly 96% detected once. The sequenced material came from naive CD4+ T cells sorted from blood. The receptors here all came from a man aged 25 to 40 in good health. The CDR3 runs from the conserved cysteine through the conserved F or W. Fields, in order: J gene, V gene, CDR3 protein.

J gene: TRBJ2-7; V gene: TRBV7-2; CDR3 protein: CASSLGFGHSVYEQYF
J gene: TRBJ2-1; V gene: TRBV11-2; CDR3 protein: CASRPFVRSGSYNEQFF
J gene: TRBJ1-2; V gene: TRBV28; CDR3 protein: CASGGPGGAVSYGYTF
J gene: TRBJ2-1; V gene: TRBV9; CDR3 protein: CASSVRSYNEQFF
J gene: TRBJ2-7; V gene: TRBV7-8; CDR3 protein: CASSAAMPYEQYF
J gene: TRBJ2-2; V gene: TRBV5-1; CDR3 protein: CASSLVKGATGELFF
J gene: TRBJ2-2; V gene: TRBV29-1; CDR3 protein: CSAGQRNTGELFF
J gene: TRBJ1-4; V gene: TRBV5-1; CDR3 protein: CASSLVSGAPQELFF
J gene: TRBJ2-1; V gene: TRBV28; CDR3 protein: CASSRYNEQFF
J gene: TRBJ2-7; V gene: TRBV28; CDR3 protein: CSSGSTYEQYF
J gene: TRBJ2-7; V gene: TRBV11-2; CDR3 protein: CASSLDWILNLAKEQYF
J gene: TRBJ2-5; V gene: TRBV18; CDR3 protein: CASSPGAGGPETQYF
J gene: TRBJ2-5; V gene: TRBV4-1; CDR3 protein: CASSQEPIGALQETQYF
J gene: TRBJ2-7; V gene: TRBV11-2; CDR3 protein: CASSYSGRHEQYF
J gene: TRBJ2-1; V gene: TRBV7-2; CDR3 protein: CASSLALLADSSYNEQFF
J gene: TRBJ2-3; V gene: TRBV5-5; CDR3 protein: CASSPARLAGGPDTQYF
J gene: TRBJ1-5; V gene: TRBV19; CDR3 protein: CASILGGTPSNQPQHF
J gene: TRBJ1-5; V gene: TRBV19; CDR3 protein: CASSIAQANQPQHF
J gene: TRBJ2-7; V gene: TRBV18; CDR3 protein: CASSPRRGGAADYEQYF
J gene: TRBJ2-3; V gene: TRBV28; CDR3 protein: CASSSRDGDTQYF
J gene: TRBJ2-7; V gene: TRBV5-6; CDR3 protein: CASSPQRVPYEQYF
J gene: TRBJ2-1; V gene: TRBV7-3; CDR3 protein: CASSVGTGPLSYNEQFF
J gene: TRBJ2-1; V gene: TRBV11-2; CDR3 protein: CASSHGLAGHNEQFF
J gene: TRBJ2-1; V gene: TRBV2; CDR3 protein: CASSQYASYNEQFF
J gene: TRBJ2-6; V gene: TRBV7-9; CDR3 protein: CASSRDRAGANVLTF
J gene: TRBJ1-3; V gene: TRBV5-1; CDR3 protein: CASTNQDRADGNTIYF
J gene: TRBJ2-1; V gene: TRBV5-1; CDR3 protein: CASSLGLTGTHSEQFF
J gene: TRBJ2-7; V gene: TRBV28; CDR3 protein: CASSLTAYEQYF
J gene: TRBJ2-1; V gene: TRBV7-6; CDR3 protein: CASSLLGNNEQFF
J gene: TRBJ2-2; V gene: TRBV7-6; CDR3 protein: CASSLGLAGGTGELFF
J gene: TRBJ1-2; V gene: TRBV14; CDR3 protein: CASSQDLGFGYTF
J gene: TRBJ2-7; V gene: TRBV30; CDR3 protein: CAWRTGPYEQYF
J gene: TRBJ2-2; V gene: TRBV10-3; CDR3 protein: CAISGIAGVRTGELFF
J gene: TRBJ2-4; V gene: TRBV10-3; CDR3 protein: CAISESGQGATNIQYF
J gene: TRBJ2-7; V gene: TRBV7-9; CDR3 protein: CASSFRLGSSYEQYF
J gene: TRBJ2-3; V gene: TRBV9; CDR3 protein: CASSVGSRPAGTDTQYF
J gene: TRBJ1-1; V gene: TRBV14; CDR3 protein: CASSPRGVTEAFF
J gene: TRBJ2-1; V gene: TRBV7-9; CDR3 protein: CASSLYGLAGFQRTNEQFF
J gene: TRBJ2-1; V gene: TRBV9; CDR3 protein: CASSVGSGSYNEQFF
J gene: TRBJ2-7; V gene: TRBV5-3; CDR3 protein: CAIIPRLARRAASYEQYF
J gene: TRBJ2-1; V gene: TRBV7-9; CDR3 protein: CASSLDGRYYNEQFF
J gene: TRBJ2-3; V gene: TRBV5-6; CDR3 protein: CASSLVPGDTDTQYF
J gene: TRBJ2-1; V gene: TRBV27; CDR3 protein: CASSFLGRLADYNEQFF
J gene: TRBJ1-1; V gene: TRBV27; CDR3 protein: CASSLSPTMNTEAFF
J gene: TRBJ2-2; V gene: TRBV19; CDR3 protein: CASSISGGPPGELFF
J gene: TRBJ2-2; V gene: TRBV7-8; CDR3 protein: CASSLDRNTGELFF
J gene: TRBJ2-1; V gene: TRBV19; CDR3 protein: CASTGQGVLSSYNEQFF
J gene: TRBJ1-1; V gene: TRBV19; CDR3 protein: CATSLGQGAEAFF
J gene: TRBJ2-3; V gene: TRBV10-2; CDR3 protein: CASAWQGTDTQYF
J gene: TRBJ2-3; V gene: TRBV5-1; CDR3 protein: CASSLSLAGGPTDTQYF
J gene: TRBJ1-3; V gene: TRBV6-5; CDR3 protein: CASRGQNTIYF
J gene: TRBJ1-3; V gene: TRBV18; CDR3 protein: CASSPIQGTVSGNTIYF
J gene: TRBJ2-2; V gene: TRBV7-3; CDR3 protein: CASSLGPSGELFF